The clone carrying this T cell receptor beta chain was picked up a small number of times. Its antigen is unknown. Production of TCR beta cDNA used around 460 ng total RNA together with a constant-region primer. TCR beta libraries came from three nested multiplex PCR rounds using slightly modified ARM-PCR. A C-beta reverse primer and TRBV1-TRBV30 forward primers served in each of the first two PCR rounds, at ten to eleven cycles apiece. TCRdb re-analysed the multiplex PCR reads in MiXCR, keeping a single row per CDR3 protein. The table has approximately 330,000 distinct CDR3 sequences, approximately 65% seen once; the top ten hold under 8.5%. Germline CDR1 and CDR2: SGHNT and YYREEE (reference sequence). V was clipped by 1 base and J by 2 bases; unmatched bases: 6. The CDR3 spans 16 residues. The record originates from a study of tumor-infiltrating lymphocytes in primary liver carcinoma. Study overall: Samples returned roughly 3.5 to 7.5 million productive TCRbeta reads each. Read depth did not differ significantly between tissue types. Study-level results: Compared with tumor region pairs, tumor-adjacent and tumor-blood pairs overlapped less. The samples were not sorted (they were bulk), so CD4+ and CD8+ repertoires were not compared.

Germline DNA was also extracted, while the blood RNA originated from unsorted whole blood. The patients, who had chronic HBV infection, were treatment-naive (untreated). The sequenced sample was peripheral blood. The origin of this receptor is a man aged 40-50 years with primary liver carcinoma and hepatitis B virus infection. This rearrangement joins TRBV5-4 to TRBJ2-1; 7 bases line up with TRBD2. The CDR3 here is CASSLSGGETYNEQFF. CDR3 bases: TGTGCCAGCAGCTTGAGTGGGGGGGAGACCTACAATGAGCAGTTCTTC. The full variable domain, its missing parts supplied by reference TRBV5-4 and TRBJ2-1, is ETGVTQSPTHLIKTRGQQVTLRCSSQSGHNTVSWYQQALGQGPQFIFQYYREEENGRGNFPPRFSGLQFPNYSSELNVNALELDDSALYLCASSLSGGETYNEQFFGPGTRLTVL.